This is a list of T cell receptor beta chains from one sample in a study of cytomegalovirus exposure and HLA in healthy donors. Data came from immunoSEQ multiplex PCR; TCRdb stores just in-frame clones and leaves some out. The table records hundreds of thousands of clones, about three quarters of them present only once. Sample: PBMCs. The receptors derive from a male donor in good health and CMV-seronegative. Both conserved end residues are part of each CDR3. The order of the fields is D gene, V gene, CDR3 length, clone size, J gene, CDR3 DNA, CDR3 protein. The D gene is left open where the match is weak. Rows may omit the clone size; those that give it use once, few, many or a size class.

D: .; V: TRBV28; length: 13; size: .; J: TRBJ2-7; DNA: TGTGCCAGCAGTTTAAGGCTAGCACTCGAGCAGTACTTC; CDR3: CASSLRLALEQYF
D: .; V: TRBV28; length: 13; size: .; J: TRBJ2-3; DNA: TGTGCCAGCAGTGGACTTAGCACAGATACGCAGTATTTT; CDR3: CASSGLSTDTQYF
D: TRBD1; V: TRBV7-9; length: 18; size: .; J: TRBJ1-4; DNA: TGTGCCAGCAGCCGATCCGGGACAGGGTCCCTTCTCAATGAAAAACTGTTTTTT; CDR3: CASSRSGTGSLLNEKLFF
D: TRBD1; V: TRBV7-2; length: 15; size: .; J: TRBJ2-1; DNA: TGTGCCAGCAGCCCTGGACAGGGAACCTACAATGAGCAGTTCTTC; CDR3: CASSPGQGTYNEQFF
D: TRBD2; V: TRBV4-1; length: 15; size: .; J: TRBJ2-7; DNA: TGCGCCAGCAGCCCACCGGGGGGGCGACTCTACGAGCAGTACTTC; CDR3: CASSPPGGRLYEQYF
D: TRBD1; V: TRBV5-6; length: 12; size: .; J: TRBJ2-1; DNA: TGTGCCAGCAGCACACAGGGGAATGAGCAGTTCTTC; CDR3: CASSTQGNEQFF
D: .; V: TRBV10-3; length: 14; size: .; J: TRBJ1-3; DNA: TGTGCCATCAAGGAGGGTACGGCGTCCTACACCATATATTTT; CDR3: CAIKEGTASYTIYF
D: TRBD1; V: TRBV5-1; length: 17; size: .; J: TRBJ1-1; DNA: TGCGCCAGCAGCTTGGACCCGTCAGGACAGGGAAACTTTGAAGCTTTCTTT; CDR3: CASSLDPSGQGNFEAFF
D: TRBD1; V: TRBV9; length: 15; size: .; J: TRBJ2-7; DNA: TGTGCCAGCAGCGATCCGGGACAGGGGGCGGTCGAGCAGTACTTC; CDR3: CASSDPGQGAVEQYF
D: TRBD2; V: TRBV5-1; length: 16; size: .; J: TRBJ2-5; DNA: TGCGCCAGCAGCTCTTGGACTAGCGGACCGACAGAGACCCAGTACTTC; CDR3: CASSSWTSGPTETQYF
D: .; V: TRBV27; length: 14; size: .; J: TRBJ2-7; DNA: TGTGCCAGCAGTTATCAGGGATCAACCTACGAGCAGTACTTC; CDR3: CASSYQGSTYEQYF
D: TRBD1; V: TRBV9; length: 15; size: once; J: TRBJ2-7; DNA: TGTGCCAGCAGCGTAGGAAGACAGGGAAACTACGAGCAGTACTTC; CDR3: CASSVGRQGNYEQYF
D: .; V: TRBV5-1; length: 13; size: .; J: TRBJ1-2; DNA: TGCGCCAGCAGCCCCGGACAGTATGGGGGCTACACCTTC; CDR3: CASSPGQYGGYTF